The 19 T cell receptor beta chains in this list originate from one sample, sequenced in a study of blood T cells in healthy people across ages. Then a second PCR, running about 7 to 11 cycles, was carried out with a sample-barcoded 5' primer and a J-beta primer mix. Each CDR3 protein is one row after TCRdb ran MiXCR on the 5' RACE reads. The sample shows approximately 800,000 distinct CDR3 sequences, just under 25% of them seen only once. The data also belong to a second study, concerning T cells of mothers and their children.

Specimen: blood. These receptors were taken from a boy aged 5-17 years in good health.

V gene TRBV6-6 combines with J gene TRBJ2-1, with D possibly TRBD1 on 6 matching bases. The V and J ends lost 6 bases and 9 bases respectively, with 18 bases between them. The CDR3 loop spans 14 amino acids. Germline CDR1 reads MNHNY; CDR2 reads SVGAGI (reference sequence). The CDR3 is CASSPSVGGSEQFF. CDR3 nucleotides: TGTGCCAGCAGCCCCTCCGTAGGGGGAAGTGAGCAGTTCTTC.

This clonotype appeared a few times. J is TRBJ2-7 and V is TRBV4-3, with 9 bases that match TRBD1. This CDR3 has 14 residues. Germline V gene data show CDR1 as LGHNA and CDR2 as YSLEER. The V and J ends lost 5 bases and 3 bases, in that order; junction bases with no gene match: 5. CDR3 protein: CASSARQGGYEQYF. CDR3 coding DNA: TGCGCCAGCAGCGCCCGACAGGGGGGCTACGAGCAGTACTTC.

The rearrangement uses TRBV29-1 and TRBJ2-7, with D tentatively TRBD2 (6 bases). Trimming took off 5 bases at V and 1 base at J, with 12 bases between the two ends. CDR1 is SQVTM and CDR2 is ANQGSEA in the germline V gene. There are 13 residues in the CDR3. The CDR3 region is CSVPGTDSYEQYF. CDR3 bases: TGCAGCGTTCCCGGGACTGATTCCTACGAGCAGTACTTC.

The chain couples TRBV7-2 to TRBJ2-1; D may match TRBD1 or TRBD2 (5 bases each). CDR1 SGHTA and CDR2 FQGNSA come from the germline V gene. The CDR3 has 15 amino acids. V lost 1 base and J 4 bases, leaving 11 bases between the germline ends. The CDR3 protein is CASSLGLGPYNEQFF. For the CDR3, the DNA is TGTGCCAGCAGCTTAGGACTGGGACCTTACAATGAGCAGTTCTTC. Using reference TRBV7-2 and TRBJ2-1 for the parts outside the CDR3, the full variable domain is GAGVSQSPSNKVTEKGKDVELRCDPISGHTALYWYRQSLGQGLEFLIYFQGNSAPDKSGLPSDRFSAERTGGSVSTLTIQRTQQEDSAVYLCASSLGLGPYNEQFFGPGTRLTVL.

As regards this clonotype: An end of the junction does not agree with germline; a read error may underlie this. This chain uses TRBV7-9 with TRBJ1-6; 7 nucleotides line up with TRBD1. Germline V gene lookup returns CDR1 SEHNR and CDR2 FQNEAQ (reference sequence). The CDR3 length is 12 residues. Written as DNA, the CDR3 is TGTGCCAGCAGCTCCCCCACAGGGGCCCCCCAGTTT. This gives the protein CASSSPTGAPQF.

In its sample, this clonotype was seen once. The CDR3, as DNA: TGTGCCAGCAGTTTATACAGGGGTGACATTCAGTACTTC. It is translated as CASSLYRGDIQYF. The rearrangement joins TRBV27 to TRBJ2-4; TRBD1 agrees at 7 bases. J was trimmed by 8 bases and V by 1 base; bases with no gene match: 2. The germline gives CDR1 MNHEY, CDR2 SMNVEV (reference sequence). The CDR3 spans 13 residues.

In regard to this clonotype: Mismatch with germline at one junction end may stem from a read error. The rearrangement joins TRBV28 to TRBJ2-4; 8 bases are shared with TRBD2. This CDR3 is built from 15 residues. Germline CDR1 MDHEN, CDR2 SYDVKM. The CDR3 region is CASSLPGGSKNIQHF. Here the CDR3 DNA reads TGTGCCAGCAGTTTACCGGGAGGGTCCAAAAACATTCAGCACTTC.

This clonotype showed up just a few times. The chain carries TRBV7-2 and TRBJ2-7; D gene ambiguous. CDR1 is SGHTA, CDR2 FQGNSA, per germline. Trimming stripped 1 base from V and 1 base from J, with 8 bases between. CDR3 size: 14 residues. This CDR3 is CASSLGEMSYEQYF. CDR3 bases: TGTGCCAGCAGCTTAGGTGAGATGTCCTACGAGCAGTACTTC.

The chain employs TRBV5-1 and TRBJ2-7, with 7 bases matching TRBD1. CDR1 and CDR2 from the germline V gene are SGHRS and YFSETQ. This CDR3 comprises 15 residues. V lost 3 bases to trimming and J lost 6 bases; unmatched junction nucleotides: 12. For the CDR3, the DNA is TGCGCCAGCAGCTCCCCGGGACAGTCTGGGGGCGAGCAGTACTTC. Translation: CASSSPGQSGGEQYF.

In this sample, this clonotype turned up a few times. The chain is built from TRBV28 and TRBJ2-2; D remains ambiguous. This CDR3 is built from 14 residues. V gave up 3 bases and J gave up 1 base, with 6 bases separating them. From germline, CDR1 is MDHEN and CDR2 SYDVKM. CDR3 sequence reads: CASSLNGNTGELFF. CDR3 nucleotides: TGTGCCAGCAGTTTGAACGGGAACACCGGGGAGCTGTTTTTT.

V and J are TRBV5-1 and TRBJ1-1, with D maybe TRBD1 (5 bases). There are 16 residues in the CDR3. V lost 4 bases and J 0 bases, leaving 16 bases between the germline ends. Germline assignment: CDR1 SGHRS and CDR2 YFSETQ. CDR3: CASSRDRDSMNTEAFF. In DNA, the CDR3 is TGCGCCAGCAGCAGAGACCGGGACTCAATGAACACTGAAGCTTTCTTT.

This clonotype was detected many times. V and J are TRBV7-2 and TRBJ1-3; D ambiguous. Trimming shortened V by 4 bases and J by 2 bases, and 12 bases separated the two germline ends. This CDR3 region has 15 residues. Germline V gene sequence: CDR1 SGHTA, CDR2 FQGNSA. CDR3 residues: CASSWDRVAGNTIYF. CDR3 nucleotides: TGTGCCAGCAGCTGGGATAGGGTCGCTGGAAACACCATATATTTT.

This clonotype was recorded only once. The rearrangement links TRBV9 to TRBJ2-1, with TRBD2 matching 8 bases. The length of the CDR3 is 16 residues. Germline CDR1 SGDLS, CDR2 YYNGEE. J lost 6 bases, V lost 4 bases, and 12 bases had no gene match. The CDR3 spells CASSPGLDPFPNEQFF. Written as DNA, the CDR3 is TGTGCCAGCAGCCCGGGACTAGACCCCTTCCCCAATGAGCAGTTCTTC.

A few counts support this clonotype. CDR3 sequence (DNA): TGTGCCAGCAGTGACTTAGCGGGAGTGGGGAATGAGCAGTTCTTC. Its protein is CASSDLAGVGNEQFF. V gene TRBV6-4 combines with J gene TRBJ2-1; 9 positions match TRBD2. CDR1 MRHNA and CDR2 SNTAGT come from the germline V gene. The CDR3 has 15 residues. The V segment lost 1 base and the J segment 7 bases; nucleotides outside the gene matches: 5.

The sample holds a few counts of this clonotype. The gene calls are TRBV9 and TRBJ2-5; 7 nucleotides align to TRBD1. The CDR3 runs to 16 residues. Trimming removed 0 bases from V and 0 bases from J; junction bases left unmatched: 5. CDR1 SGDLS and CDR2 YYNGEE come from the germline V gene. DNA for the CDR3: TGTGCCAGCAGCGTAGGACAGGGCTGGGACCAAGAGACCCAGTACTTC. Amino acids: CASSVGQGWDQETQYF.

This clonotype appeared a few times. The rearrangement joins TRBV7-8 to TRBJ2-2; 7 bases match TRBD2. The CDR3 length is 15 residues. Germline loops: CDR1 SGHVS, CDR2 FQNEAQ. Germline trimming cut 5 bases from V and 6 bases from J; bases unmatched to any gene: 9. The CDR3 nucleotides read TGTGCCAGCAGCCCTGGGCGCGGGGGTTCCGGGGAGCTGTTTTTT. Protein product: CASSPGRGGSGELFF.

The V and J genes are TRBV4-2 and TRBJ2-5; 7 bases map to TRBD2. The J call may be faulty, since TRBJ2-1 better matches the DNA end. CDR1 is LGHNA, CDR2 YNFKEQ, per germline. The CDR3 has 16 residues. CDR3 coding DNA: TGTGCCAGCAGCCACGGTTTCGCGGGAGTAGCTAATGAGCAGTTCTTC. It encodes CASSHGFAGVANEQFF.

The table lists this clonotype with a few counts. V and J are TRBV7-9 and TRBJ2-5; D ambiguous. The V gene lost 2 bases and the J gene lost 11 bases, with 12 bases spanning the gap. This CDR3 is 12 amino acids long. Germline V CDR1 and CDR2: SEHNR, FQNEAQ (reference sequence). CDR3 in amino acids: CASSLLELVQYF. The CDR3 DNA reads as TGTGCCAGCAGCTTACTTGAGTTAGTGCAGTACTTC.

This clonotype appeared a few times. The CDR3 is CASKQGADEKLFF. Written as DNA, the CDR3 is TGTGCCAGCAAACAGGGGGCTGATGAAAAACTGTTTTTT. The V call is TRBV28, the J call TRBJ1-4; TRBD1 matches 9 bases. The junction had 3 bases not matched to a gene; V was cut back by 7 bases and J by 6 bases. This CDR3 contains 13 residues. The germline V gene has CDR1 MDHEN and CDR2 SYDVKM. The whole variable domain, filled in from reference TRBV28 and TRBJ1-4, reads DVKVTQSSRYLVKRTGEKVFLECVQDMDHENMFWYRQDPGLGLRLIYFSYDVKMKEKGDIPEGYSVSREKKERFSLILESASTNQTSMYLCASKQGADEKLFFGSGTQLSVL.